The 9 T cell receptor beta chains presented below share a single source sample, sequenced in a study of T cells in Graves' hyperthyroidism and ophthalmopathy. Authors of the study amplified TCR beta CDR3 regions from RNA transcripts. HTBI primers were the set used in a first-round RT-PCR of the TCR CDR3. TCRdb reprocessed the multiplex PCR reads via MiXCR and lists one record per CDR3 protein. The repertoire holds about half a million distinct CDR3 sequences, around 20% seen once, with 26% in the top ten. Source material: blood. The origin of the receptors is a man between 18 and 29 years old with Graves' hyperthyroidism.

This clonotype was seen ten or more times. The chain has TRBV2 and TRBJ1-2; D perhaps matches TRBD1 (6 bases). This CDR3 has 12 residues. V gave up 3 bases and J gave up 8 bases, with 10 bases separating them. Per the germline V gene, CDR1 is SNHLY and CDR2 is FYNNEI. CDR3 sequence: CASSDNREGYTF. CDR3 bases: TGTGCCAGCAGTGACAACAGGGAAGGCTACACCTTC. The whole variable domain, filled in from reference TRBV2 and TRBJ1-2, reads EPEVTQTPSHQVTQMGQEVILRCVPISNHLYFYWYRQILGQKVEFLVSFYNNEISEKSEIFDDQFSVERPDGSNFTLKIRSTKLEDSAMYFCASSDNREGYTFGSGTRLTVV.

This chain connects TRBV6-4 to TRBJ2-5; 8 nucleotides agree with TRBD1. The V segment lost 6 bases and the J segment 5 bases; nucleotides outside the gene matches: 8. The CDR3 spans 14 residues. Per the germline V gene, CDR1 is MRHNA and CDR2 is SNTAGT. CDR3 loop: CASRLTGDGETQYF. The CDR3 DNA is TGTGCCAGCAGGCTGACAGGGGATGGGGAGACCCAGTACTTC.

Ten or more counts support this clonotype. One end of the junction fails to match germline, which may point to a read error. CDR3 region: CASSEWTSRTYEQYF. The CDR3 DNA is TGTGCCAGCAGTGAGTGGACTAGCAGGACCTACGAGCAGTACTTC. The genes are TRBV10-3 and TRBJ2-7; 8 bases align to TRBD2. The germline V gene encodes CDR1 ENHRY and CDR2 SYGVKD. The CDR3 has 15 residues.

This clonotype was picked up many times. The V and J genes are TRBV28 and TRBJ2-7; D is unclear. The V end lost 5 bases, the J end lost 0 bases, and 17 bases lay between the germline ends. The CDR3 covers 16 residues. Germline lookup yields CDR1 MDHEN and CDR2 SYDVKM. This CDR3 is CASSTTGGWSSYEQYF. CDR3 nucleotides: TGTGCCAGCAGTACCACCGGCGGCTGGAGCTCCTACGAGCAGTACTTC. The whole variable domain, remainder taken from reference TRBV28 and TRBJ2-7, is DVKVTQSSRYLVKRTGEKVFLECVQDMDHENMFWYRQDPGLGLRLIYFSYDVKMKEKGDIPEGYSVSREKKERFSLILESASTNQTSMYLCASSTTGGWSSYEQYFGPGTRLTVT.

This clonotype was observed at least ten times. The CDR3 spells CASSLGGGAEAFF. CDR3 DNA sequence: TGTGCCAGCAGCCTCGGGGGAGGCGCTGAAGCTTTCTTT. The rearrangement uses TRBV12-3 or TRBV12-4 and TRBJ1-1, with D maybe TRBD1 (5 bases). The CDR3 loop spans 13 amino acids. Trimming left V 6 bases short and J 6 bases short, with 14 bases between.

The genes are TRBV6-1 and TRBJ2-5; TRBD2 matches at 11 bases. With V trimmed by 6 bases and J by 4 bases, 4 bases remained unmatched. The CDR3 is made up of 14 amino acids. Germline V gives CDR1 MNHNS, CDR2 SASEGT. The chain's CDR3 is CASRLAGVGETQYF. CDR3 sequence (DNA): TGTGCCAGCAGACTAGCGGGAGTAGGAGAGACCCAGTACTTC.

This clonotype appeared many times. This chain uses TRBV28 with TRBJ2-7; TRBD2 is a possible D gene (6 bases). CDR1 and CDR2 from the germline V gene are MDHEN and SYDVKM. V gave up 4 bases and J gave up 1 base, with 11 bases separating them. This CDR3 has 14 residues. The DNA for the CDR3 is TGTGCCAGCAGTTCCCTGACTAGTTCCTACGAGCAGTACTTC. Translation: CASSSLTSSYEQYF.

This clonotype was seen many times. This sequence joins TRBV6-1 and TRBJ2-5, with TRBD1 matching 8 bases. The CDR3 has 15 amino acids. V lost 6 bases and J lost 4; bases outside the gene matches: 10. CDR1 MNHNS and CDR2 SASEGT come from the germline V gene. CDR3 sequence: CASSPQGVRLETQYF. DNA for the CDR3: TGTGCCAGCAGCCCACAGGGGGTCCGACTAGAGACCCAGTACTTC.

This clonotype was counted between two and nine times. The chain couples TRBV12-3 or TRBV12-4 to TRBJ2-6; TRBD2 matches 8 bases. The length of the CDR3 is 16 residues. Trimming took 5 bases from V and 4 from J; bases not matched to a gene: 7. CDR3 loop: CASSPGTRTGANVLTF. The CDR3 nucleotides read TGTGCCAGCAGTCCCGGGACTAGAACCGGGGCCAACGTCCTGACTTTC.